This TCR beta chain is from a study of T cells in Graves' hyperthyroidism and ophthalmopathy. Findings and caveats of the study: Ophthalmopathy and stable hyperthyroidism were told apart by a 13 V-J model. Appearing also in blood were most of the thyroid clonotypes expanded above 0.001.

This clonotype has ten or more counts. The antigen remains unidentified. The source material, RNA transcripts, was used to amplify TCR beta CDR3 regions. The HTBI primer set drove a first-round RT-PCR of the TCR CDR3. TCRdb reanalysed the multiplex PCR reads using MiXCR and keeps one entry per CDR3 protein. The sample contains 250,000 to 300,000 distinct CDR3 sequences, roughly 13% of which appear only once. Any patient presenting with uncontrolled infection, other autoimmune disease, pregnancy or lactation was left out. The study based diagnoses on clinical symptoms, serum thyroxine and TRAb, thyroid ultrasound and orbital computed tomography. There are 13 residues in the CDR3. CDR1 is MDHEN, CDR2 SYDVKM, per germline. The J segment lost 4 bases and the V segment lost 8 bases, leaving 4 bases of the junction unmatched.

The sample comprised blood. The chain couples TRBV28 to TRBJ1-4; 7 nucleotides match TRBD1. The clonotype was recovered from a woman aged 40-49 years with Graves' hyperthyroidism. CDR3 sequence reads: CASGQVNNEKLFF. The DNA for the CDR3 is TGTGCCAGCGGACAGGTTAATAATGAAAAACTGTTTTTT. The whole variable domain, remainder taken from reference TRBV28 and TRBJ1-4, is DVKVTQSSRYLVKRTGEKVFLECVQDMDHENMFWYRQDPGLGLRLIYFSYDVKMKEKGDIPEGYSVSREKKERFSLILESASTNQTSMYLCASGQVNNEKLFFGSGTQLSVL.